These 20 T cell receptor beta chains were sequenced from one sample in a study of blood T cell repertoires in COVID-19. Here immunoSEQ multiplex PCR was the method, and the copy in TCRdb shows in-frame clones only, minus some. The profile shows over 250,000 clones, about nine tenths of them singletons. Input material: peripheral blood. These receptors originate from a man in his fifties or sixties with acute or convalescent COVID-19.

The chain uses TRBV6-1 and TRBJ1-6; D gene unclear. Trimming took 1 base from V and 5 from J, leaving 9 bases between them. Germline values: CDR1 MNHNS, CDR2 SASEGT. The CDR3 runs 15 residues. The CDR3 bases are TGTGCCAGCAGTGAAGGGGCAGAAAATAATTCACCCCTCCACTTT. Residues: CASSEGAENNSPLHF.

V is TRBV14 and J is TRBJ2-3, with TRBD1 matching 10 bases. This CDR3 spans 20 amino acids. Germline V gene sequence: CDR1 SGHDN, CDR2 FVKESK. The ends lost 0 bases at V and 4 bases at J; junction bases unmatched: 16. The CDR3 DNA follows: TGTGCCAGCAGCCAAGATCTGGGCGACAGGGGGCAGTTGATCGCAGATACGCAGTATTTT. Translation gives CASSQDLGDRGQLIADTQYF.

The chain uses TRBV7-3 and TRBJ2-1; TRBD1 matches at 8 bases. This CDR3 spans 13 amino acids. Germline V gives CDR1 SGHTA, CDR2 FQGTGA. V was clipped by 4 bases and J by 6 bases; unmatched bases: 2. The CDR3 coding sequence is TGTGCCAGCAGCTACGACAGGGGCAATGAGCAGTTCTTC. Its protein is CASSYDRGNEQFF.

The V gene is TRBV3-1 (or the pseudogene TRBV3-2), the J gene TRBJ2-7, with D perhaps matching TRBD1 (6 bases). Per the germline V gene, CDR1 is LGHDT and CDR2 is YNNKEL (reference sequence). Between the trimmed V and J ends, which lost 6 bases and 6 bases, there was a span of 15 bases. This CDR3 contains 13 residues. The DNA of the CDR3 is TGTGCCAGCAGGCCGGGACACCTTGGCGAGCAGTACTTC. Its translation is CASRPGHLGEQYF.

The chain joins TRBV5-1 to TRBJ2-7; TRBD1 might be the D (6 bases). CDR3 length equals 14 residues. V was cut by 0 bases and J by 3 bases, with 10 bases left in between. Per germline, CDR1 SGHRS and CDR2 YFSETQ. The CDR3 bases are TGCGCCAGCAGCTTGGAAGGGGGAGTCTACGAGCAGTACTTC. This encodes CASSLEGGVYEQYF.

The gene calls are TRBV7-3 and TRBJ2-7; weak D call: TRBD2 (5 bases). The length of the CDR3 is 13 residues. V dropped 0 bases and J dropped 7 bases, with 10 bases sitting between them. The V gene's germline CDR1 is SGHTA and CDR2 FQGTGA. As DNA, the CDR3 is TGTGCCAGCAGCTTAACGCAAACGGGAGAGCAGTACTTC. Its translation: CASSLTQTGEQYF.

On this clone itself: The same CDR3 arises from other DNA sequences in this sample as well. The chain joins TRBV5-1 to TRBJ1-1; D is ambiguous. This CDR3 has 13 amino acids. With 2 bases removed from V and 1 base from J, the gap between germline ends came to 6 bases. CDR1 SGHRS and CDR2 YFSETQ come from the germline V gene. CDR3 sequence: CASSLRQNTEAFF. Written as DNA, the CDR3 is TGCGCCAGCAGCTTAAGACAGAACACTGAAGCTTTCTTT.

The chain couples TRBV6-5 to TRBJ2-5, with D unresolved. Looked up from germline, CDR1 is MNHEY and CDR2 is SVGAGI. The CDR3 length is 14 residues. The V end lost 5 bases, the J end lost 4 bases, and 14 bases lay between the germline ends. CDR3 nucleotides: TGTGCCAGCAGTCCCCGAGGTCCTGGAGAGACCCAGTACTTC. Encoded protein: CASSPRGPGETQYF.

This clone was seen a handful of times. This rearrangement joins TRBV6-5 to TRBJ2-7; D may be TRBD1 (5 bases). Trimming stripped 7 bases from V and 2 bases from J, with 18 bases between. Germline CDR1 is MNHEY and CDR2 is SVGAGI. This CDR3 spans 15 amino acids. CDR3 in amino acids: CASTPGDRGTYEQYF. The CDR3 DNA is TGTGCCAGCACTCCAGGCGATAGGGGCACCTACGAGCAGTACTTC.

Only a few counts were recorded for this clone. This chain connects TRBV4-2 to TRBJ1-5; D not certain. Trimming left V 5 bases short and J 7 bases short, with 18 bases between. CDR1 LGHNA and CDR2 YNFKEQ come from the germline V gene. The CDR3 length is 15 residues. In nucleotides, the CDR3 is TGTGCCAGCAGCTCTAATGATCTAAAAAACCAGCCCCAGCATTTT. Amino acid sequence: CASSSNDLKNQPQHF.

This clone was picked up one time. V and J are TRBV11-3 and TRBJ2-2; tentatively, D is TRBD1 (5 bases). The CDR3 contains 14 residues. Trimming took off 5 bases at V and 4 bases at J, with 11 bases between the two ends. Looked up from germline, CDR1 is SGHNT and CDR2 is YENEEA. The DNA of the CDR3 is TGTGCCAGCAGCGCGACAGCTAGCACCGGGGAGCTGTTTTTT. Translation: CASSATASTGELFF.

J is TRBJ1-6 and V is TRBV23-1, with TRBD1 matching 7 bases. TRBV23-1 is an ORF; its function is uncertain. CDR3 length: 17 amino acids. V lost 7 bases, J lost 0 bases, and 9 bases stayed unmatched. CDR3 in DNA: TGCGCCAGCACCAGAGCAGGGGGGAGCTCCTATAATTCACCCCTCCACTTT. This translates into CASTRAGGSSYNSPLHF.

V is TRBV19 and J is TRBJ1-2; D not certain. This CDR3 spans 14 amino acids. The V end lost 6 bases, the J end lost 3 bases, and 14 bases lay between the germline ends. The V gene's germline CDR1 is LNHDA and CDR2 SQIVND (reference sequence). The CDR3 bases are TGTGCCAGTAGCACCTCTCTCCGGGACTATGGCTACACCTTC. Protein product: CASSTSLRDYGYTF.

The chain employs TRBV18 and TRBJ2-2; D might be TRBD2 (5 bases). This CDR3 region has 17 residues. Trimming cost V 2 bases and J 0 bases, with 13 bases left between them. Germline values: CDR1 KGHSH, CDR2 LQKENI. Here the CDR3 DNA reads TGTGCCAGCTCACCAATGAGGGCAGCCGCGAACACCGGGGAGCTGTTTTTT. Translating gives CASSPMRAAANTGELFF.

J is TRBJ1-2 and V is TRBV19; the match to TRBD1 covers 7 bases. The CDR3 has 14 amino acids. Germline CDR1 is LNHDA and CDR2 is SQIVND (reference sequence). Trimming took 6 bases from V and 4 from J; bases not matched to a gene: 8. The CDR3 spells CASSPTGIFYGYTF. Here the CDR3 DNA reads TGTGCCAGTAGCCCGACAGGGATATTCTATGGCTACACCTTC.

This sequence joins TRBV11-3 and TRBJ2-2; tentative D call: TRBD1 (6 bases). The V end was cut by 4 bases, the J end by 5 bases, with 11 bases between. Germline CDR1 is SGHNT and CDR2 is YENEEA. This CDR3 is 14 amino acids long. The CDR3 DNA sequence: TGTGCCAGCAGCTGGGCAGGGGATACCGGGGAGCTGTTTTTT. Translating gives CASSWAGDTGELFF.

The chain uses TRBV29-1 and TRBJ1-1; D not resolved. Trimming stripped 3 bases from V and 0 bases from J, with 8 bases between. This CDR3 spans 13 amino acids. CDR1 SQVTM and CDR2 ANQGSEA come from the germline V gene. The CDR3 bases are TGCAGCGTTGACGGGAACATGAACACTGAAGCTTTCTTT. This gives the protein CSVDGNMNTEAFF.

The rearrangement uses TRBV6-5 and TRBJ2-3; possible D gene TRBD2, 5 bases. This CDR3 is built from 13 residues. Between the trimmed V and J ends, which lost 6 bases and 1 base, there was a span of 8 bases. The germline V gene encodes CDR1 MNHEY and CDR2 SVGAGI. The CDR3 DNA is TGTGCCAGCAGGACCGGGGGCACAGATACGCAGTATTTT. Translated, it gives CASRTGGTDTQYF.

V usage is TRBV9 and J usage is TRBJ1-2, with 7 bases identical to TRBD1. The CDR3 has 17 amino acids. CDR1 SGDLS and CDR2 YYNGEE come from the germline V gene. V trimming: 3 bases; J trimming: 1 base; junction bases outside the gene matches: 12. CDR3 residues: CASSARQGFLINYGYTF. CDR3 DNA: TGTGCCAGCAGCGCCCGACAGGGCTTTCTCATTAACTATGGCTACACCTTC. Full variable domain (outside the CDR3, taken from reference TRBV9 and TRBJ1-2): DSGVTQTPKHLITATGQRVTLRCSPRSGDLSVYWYQQSLDQGLQFLIQYYNGEERAKGNILERFSAQQFPDLHSELNLSSLELGDSALYFCASSARQGFLINYGYTFGSGTRLTVV.

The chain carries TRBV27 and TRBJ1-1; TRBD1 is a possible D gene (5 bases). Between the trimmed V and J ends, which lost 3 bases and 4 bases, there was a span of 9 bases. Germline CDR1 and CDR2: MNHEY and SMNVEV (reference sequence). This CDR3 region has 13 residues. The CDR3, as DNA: TGTGCCAGCAGTTTCCTCCAGGGCACTGAAGCTTTCTTT. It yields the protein CASSFLQGTEAFF.